This T cell receptor beta chain is drawn from a study of blood T cell repertoires in COVID-19. Produced via immunoSEQ multiplex PCR; TCRdb's table is partial and in-frame only. The sample consists of approximately 270,000 clones, 85% to 90% of them appearing once. This CDR3 has 15 amino acids. CDR1 and CDR2 from the germline V gene are SNHLY and FYNNEI. With 6 bases clipped from V and 3 bases from J, the junction kept 7 bases outside the gene matches. The source material was peripheral blood. The receptor's source is a man between 25 and 39 years old with acute or convalescent COVID-19. This sequence joins TRBV2 and TRBJ1-5; the match to TRBD1 covers 8 bases. The chain's CDR3 is CASRAGQANNQPQHF. CDR3 nucleotides: TGTGCCAGCAGAGCGGGACAGGCGAACAATCAGCCCCAGCATTTT.